By its share, the clone carrying this TCR beta chain is medium-sized. Its antigen is still unknown. Cells sorted as Tregs were CD4+, CD25+ and CD127-/low. This CDR3 has 15 amino acids. CDR1 is SGHVS and CDR2 is FNYEAQ in the germline V gene. Losses at the gene ends were 1 base for V and 3 bases for J; bases not matched to a gene: 4. Study outcomes and limitations: The larger-cohort validation was restricted to a single TCR beta V-J rearrangement rather than whole repertoires. Tumor Treg TCRs overlapped most with tumor naive CD4+ cells.

Semi-nested PCR with Nested Universal Primer A followed constant-region reverse priming of full-length variable regions. TCRdb itself ran the 5' RACE reads through MiXCR, one entry per CDR3 protein. The sample carries about 32,000 distinct CDR3 sequences, over 25% recorded once. The rearrangement joins TRBV7-6 to TRBJ2-7, with 9 bases fitting TRBD1. The material sequenced was tumor-infiltrating Tregs sorted from the breast tumor. The clonotype comes from a female donor with breast cancer. CDR3 in DNA: TGTGCCAGCAGCTTAGGGGGGACAGGGCTCTACGAGCAGTACTTC. Translated: CASSLGGTGLYEQYF.